This T cell receptor (beta chain) derives from a study of tumor and adjacent non-tumor tissue in lung cancer. Background on the study: Aged about 31 to 80 years, patients included 10 men and 4 to 6 women with stage I to III disease. Regarding the study as a whole: Tumor tissue had significantly higher TCR diversity than normal lung.

Three rounds of nested PCR, following a modified ARM-PCR protocol, produced the TCRbeta library. One entry per CDR3 protein, called by TCRdb with MiXCR from the multiplex PCR reads. The sample yields roughly 70,000 distinct CDR3 sequences, about 80% seen once. No cell sorting was done before RNA was extracted from the tissue. In regard to this clonotype: No antigen is known for it.

Germline V gives CDR1 SGHNT, CDR2 YENEEA. The CDR3 length is 16 residues. Trimming cost V 5 bases and J 13 bases; bases outside gene matches: 17. The specimen sequenced was lung tumor tissue. The receptor was isolated from a man aged 55 to 69 with non-small cell lung cancer. The chain recombines TRBV11-3 with TRBJ2-1, with 10 bases fitting TRBD2. The CDR3 reads CASSLNQLAGLSEQFF. CDR3 bases: TGTGCCAGCAGCCTCAACCAACTAGCGGGGTTAAGTGAACAGTTCTTC.